This TCR beta chain appears in the sequencing data of a study of blood T cell repertoires in COVID-19. In the study overall: Samples representing acute and convalescent COVID-19 were sourced from the United States, Italy and Spain.

Sequenced by immunoSEQ multiplex PCR; TCRdb stores in-frame clones only, minus some. In the table there are approximately 170,000 clones, about four fifths of which are singletons. Germline CDR1 is SGHDN and CDR2 is FVKESK. The CDR3 spans 13 residues. A remark on this clone: An end of the junction does not agree with germline; a read error may underlie this.

Specimen: PBMCs or T cells enriched from blood (not recorded which). The V gene is TRBV14, the J gene TRBJ2-7; tentatively, D is TRBD2 (5 bases). This TCR derives from a man aged 45-65 years who had recovered from COVID-19. CDR3 coding DNA: TGTGCCAGCAGCCAAGGGAGCGGCAGGACGCGACACTTC. This codes for CASSQGSGRTRHF.